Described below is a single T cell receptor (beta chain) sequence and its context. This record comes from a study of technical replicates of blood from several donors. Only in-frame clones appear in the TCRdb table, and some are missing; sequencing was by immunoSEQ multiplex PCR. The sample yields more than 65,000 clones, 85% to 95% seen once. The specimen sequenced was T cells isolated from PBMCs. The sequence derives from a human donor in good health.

This chain's CDR3 is CAIRGGTATDTQYF. In DNA form, the CDR3 reads TGTGCCATCAGGGGTGGGACAGCCACAGATACGCAGTATTTT. The V and J genes are TRBV10-3 and TRBJ2-3, with TRBD1 identical over 7 bases. Germline trimming cut 6 bases from V and 2 bases from J; bases unmatched to any gene: 5. The CDR3 length is 14 residues. Germline V gene data show CDR1 as ENHRY and CDR2 as SYGVKD.